This entry lists 9 T cell receptor beta chains sequenced from one sample in a study of shared clonotypes between healthy human individuals. Naive CD8 cells, CD45RO-negative and positively selected for CCR7, excluded terminally differentiated effector memory CD45RA+ cells. The protocol was immunoSEQ multiplex PCR, while the TCRdb copy is restricted to in-frame clones and leaves out a portion. The sample contains a few million clones, around 93% of which appear only once. Sequenced: naive CD8+ T cells from PBMCs. The receptors were sampled from a man between 18 and 29 years old in good health. Some clones in this sample may be carry-over from other donors' samples.

The gene calls are TRBV2 and TRBJ2-7; 8 bases agree with TRBD1. The length of the CDR3 is 15 residues. J was trimmed by 6 bases and V by 6 bases; bases with no gene match: 13. Germline V lookup: CDR1 SNHLY, CDR2 FYNNEI. The CDR3, as DNA: TGTGCCAGCAGAGCACGACAGGGGCCCTCAGGCGAGCAGTACTTC. Translation: CASRARQGPSGEQYF.

The V call is TRBV19, the J call TRBJ1-5, with D unclear. Trimming left V 5 bases short and J 3 bases short, with 11 bases between. The germline V gene encodes CDR1 LNHDA and CDR2 SQIVND (reference sequence). This CDR3 is 14 amino acids long. CDR3 nucleotide sequence: TGTGCCAGTAGTGCCGGAGCACTCAATCAGCCCCAGCATTTT. Protein: CASSAGALNQPQHF.

The V call is TRBV11-2, the J call TRBJ2-1; tentatively, D is TRBD2 (6 bases). Trimming shortened V by 5 bases and J by 8 bases, and 22 bases separated the two germline ends. Germline loops: CDR1 SGHAT, CDR2 FQNNGV. The CDR3 is 16 amino acids. The CDR3 is CASSTRDGWPGDEQFF. The CDR3 DNA follows: TGTGCCAGCAGCACGCGGGACGGCTGGCCAGGCGATGAGCAGTTCTTC.

This chain connects TRBV9 to TRBJ2-1, with TRBD2 as a possible D gene (5 bases). Germline assignment: CDR1 SGDLS and CDR2 YYNGEE. The CDR3 length is 18 residues. The V end lost 4 bases, the J end lost 1 base, and 21 bases lay between the germline ends. CDR3 DNA sequence: TGTGCCAGCAGCCTCGGGGATGGAGGATGGGAGTCCTACAATGAGCAGTTCTTC. Translation: CASSLGDGGWESYNEQFF.

The V gene is TRBV9, the J gene TRBJ2-7; no clear D. V lost 0 bases to trimming and J lost 6 bases, with 13 bases between them. The germline gives CDR1 SGDLS, CDR2 YYNGEE. The CDR3 runs 14 residues. DNA for the CDR3: TGTGCCAGCAGCGTAGTCCGGGTTGGCGGCGAGCAGTACTTC. Translated: CASSVVRVGGEQYF.

This clone came up once. The V call is TRBV6-5, the J call TRBJ2-7, with TRBD1 matching over 7 bases. This CDR3 is 12 amino acids long. The trim removed 6 bases at V and 5 bases at J, leaving 4 bases unmatched. CDR1 and CDR2 (germline): MNHEY, SVGAGI. CDR3 in amino acids: CASRQGMDEQYF. The CDR3 DNA follows: TGTGCCAGCAGACAGGGGATGGACGAGCAGTACTTC.

This chain joins TRBV5-6 and TRBJ1-1, with no clear D. The ends were cut back, 2 bases at V and 0 bases at J, with 14 bases in the middle. The length of the CDR3 is 16 residues. Germline CDR1 reads SGHDT; CDR2 reads YYEEEE. CDR3 nucleotide sequence: TGTGCCAGCAGCTTTTCCGGGAACTCCATGAACACTGAAGCTTTCTTT. This translates into CASSFSGNSMNTEAFF.

This clone was observed once. The sample carries other DNA sequences with the same CDR3. The rearrangement links TRBV7-9 to TRBJ2-2; no reliable D call. Trimming took off 6 bases at V and 6 bases at J, with 8 bases between the two ends. The CDR3 is 12 residues long. Germline V gives CDR1 SEHNR, CDR2 FQNEAQ (reference sequence). In nucleotides, the CDR3 is TGTGCCAGCAGTTTTCCGGCCGGGGAGCTGTTTTTT. It translates to CASSFPAGELFF.

The chain has TRBV14 and TRBJ2-7; D may be TRBD1 or TRBD2 (5 bases each). CDR3 length: 13 residues. Trimming stripped 3 bases from V and 7 bases from J, with 13 bases between. The germline gives CDR1 SGHDN, CDR2 FVKESK. CDR3 sequence reads: CASSHEVWGEQYF. DNA for the CDR3: TGTGCCAGCAGCCATGAGGTATGGGGGGAGCAGTACTTC.